A selection of T cell receptor beta chains follows, all from one sample in a study of T cells in Graves' hyperthyroidism and ophthalmopathy. TCRdb itself ran the multiplex PCR reads through MiXCR, one entry per CDR3 protein. The data contain under 600,000 distinct CDR3 sequences, about a sixth of them singletons. Material: blood. These TCRs come from a woman in her forties with Graves' ophthalmopathy. CDR3s include the opening cysteine and the closing phenylalanine or tryptophan. D genes are given only for firm matches. Clone size is not always given. Where it is, it says once, few, many or a class for expanded clones.

v_gene	abundance	len	j_gene	d_gene	CDR3nt	CDR3aa
TRBV14	NA	14	TRBJ1-1	TRBD1	TGTGCCAGCAGCCGAGGGGGCAGGGACACTGAAGCTTTCTTT	CASSRGGRDTEAFF
TRBV28	many	16	TRBJ1-1	TRBD1	TGTGCCAGCAGTTCCCGGACAGGGGGCAAGAACACTGAAGCTTTCTTT	CASSSRTGGKNTEAFF
TRBV11-2	many	13	TRBJ2-1	TRBD2	TGTGCCAGCACCGCTAGCGGGAGCGTTGAGCAGTTCTTC	CASTASGSVEQFF
TRBV20-1	NA	18	TRBJ2-7	TRBD2	TGCAGTGCTAGAGATCCGACTAGCGGGAGAGGTGTTTCCTACGAGCAGTACTTC	CSARDPTSGRGVSYEQYF
TRBV28	many	14	TRBJ2-1	NA	TGTGCCAGCAGGTGGGACCAAGCCGGCAATGAGCAGTTCTTC	CASRWDQAGNEQFF
TRBV7-6	NA	15	TRBJ2-5	NA	TGTGCCAGCAGCTTCTCGGGCGGGACCACAGAAACCCAGTACTTC	CASSFSGGTTETQYF
TRBV9	NA	15	TRBJ2-2	TRBD2	TGTGCCAGCAGCGCCCGGACTAGTGGCACCGGGGAGCTGTTTTTT	CASSARTSGTGELFF
TRBV6-5	NA	16	TRBJ1-1	TRBD1	TGTGCCAGCAGTTCCAACCTAGGACAGGGAAACACTGAAGCTTTCTTT	CASSSNLGQGNTEAFF
TRBV20-1	NA	15	TRBJ2-1	TRBD1	TGCAGTGCTAGCCCGGACGGGACAGACTACAATGAGCAGTTCTTC	CSASPDGTDYNEQFF
TRBV12-3/TRBV12-4	few	17	TRBJ2-1	TRBD2	TGTGCCAGCAGCCTGCCGGGACTAGCGGGGGGGCCGGGTGAGCAGTTCTTC	CASSLPGLAGGPGEQFF
TRBV18	NA	15	TRBJ2-7	TRBD1	TGTGCCAGCTCACCGGCCAGGACAGGGCTTTACGAGCAGTACTTC	CASSPARTGLYEQYF
TRBV18	few	16	TRBJ2-1	TRBD1	TGTGCCAGCTCACCACAGACAGGGGGTAAGAGGAATGAGCAGTTCTTC	CASSPQTGGKRNEQFF
TRBV20-1	many	15	TRBJ1-5	TRBD1	TGCAGTGCTAGAGAAAGGACAGGGAGCCATCAGCCCCAGCATTTT	CSARERTGSHQPQHF
TRBV20-1	many	16	TRBJ1-1	TRBD1	TGCAGTGCTAGACAACCGGGACAGCGGATGAACACTGAAGCTTTCTTT	CSARQPGQRMNTEAFF
TRBV2	many	15	TRBJ2-3	NA	TGTGCCAGCAGTGATGAAAACCTCCGCACAGATACGCAGTATTTT	CASSDENLRTDTQYF
TRBV2	many	12	TRBJ1-5	NA	TGTGCCAGCAGCCAGCCTAGGCAGCCCCAGCATTTT	CASSQPRQPQHF
TRBV10-3	few	13	TRBJ1-6	NA	TGTGCCATTCAGACGAACTATAATTCACCCCTCCACTTT	CAIQTNYNSPLHF
TRBV28	NA	14	TRBJ1-1	NA	TGTGCCAGCAGTTCCGACGAGATGAACACTGAAGCTTTCTTT	CASSSDEMNTEAFF
TRBV27	few	15	TRBJ1-4	NA	TGTGCCAGCACCCCCTCGAGGGAGAGGGGGGAAAAACTGTTTTTT	CASTPSRERGEKLFF
TRBV6-6	many	15	TRBJ2-3	NA	TGTGCCAGCAGTTACGCCCAAGATTTCACAGATACGCAGTATTTT	CASSYAQDFTDTQYF
TRBV28	many	15	TRBJ2-1	TRBD2	TGTGCCAGCAGCGCGGTAGCGGGAGGGCCGCATGAGCAGTTCTTC	CASSAVAGGPHEQFF
TRBV20-1	few	15	TRBJ2-5	TRBD2	TGCAGTGCTACACTCACGGGACTAGCGGGGGGCAAACCGTACTTC	CSATLTGLAGGKPYF
TRBV5-1	few	17	TRBJ2-1	TRBD2	TGCGCCAGCAGCCTTGGGGCTAGCGGATTGTCCTACAATGAGCAGTTCTTC	CASSLGASGLSYNEQFF
TRBV11-2	many	14	TRBJ2-7	NA	TGTGCCAGCAGCTTAGTACAGGACTCCTACGAGCAGTACTTC	CASSLVQDSYEQYF
TRBV20-1	few	15	TRBJ2-7	NA	TGCAGTGCTAGCGGAATGGGGGGACAGTCCTACGAGCAGTACTTC	CSASGMGGQSYEQYF
TRBV7-2	many	15	TRBJ2-1	TRBD2	TGTGCCAGCAGCTTAGCCGCGGGGGGGGTCAATGAGCAGTTCTTC	CASSLAAGGVNEQFF
TRBV20-1	many	13	TRBJ1-2	NA	TGCAGTGCTACAGCACAGGGAGGCTATGGCTACACCTTC	CSATAQGGYGYTF
TRBV20-1	many	14	TRBJ1-5	NA	TGCAGTGCTAGAAACGAGGCGCGAGGTCAGCCCCAGCATTTT	CSARNEARGQPQHF
TRBV7-9	NA	15	TRBJ1-2	TRBD1	TGTGCCAGCAGATATGGACAGGGGGCTTCTTATGGCTACACCTTC	CASRYGQGASYGYTF
TRBV2	many	13	TRBJ1-2	NA	TGTGCCAGGTCCGGGGACACCAACTATGGCTACACCTTC	CARSGDTNYGYTF
TRBV2	few	15	TRBJ2-5	NA	TGTGCCAGCAGTGAAGCGCGGTGGGGCGGGGAGACCCAGTACTTC	CASSEARWGGETQYF
TRBV6-6	many	13	TRBJ1-2	NA	TGTGCCAGCAGTTACGAGGCAAGCTATGGCTACACCTTC	CASSYEASYGYTF
TRBV29-1	many	14	TRBJ2-5	NA	TGCAGCGTTGTGGGGACGCCTACCGGAGAGACCCAGTACTTC	CSVVGTPTGETQYF
TRBV30	many	11	TRBJ2-1	NA	TGTGCCTGGAGGGATAGGCTAGAGCAGTTCTTC	CAWRDRLEQFF
TRBV12-3/TRBV12-4	few	16	TRBJ2-5	TRBD2	TGTGCCAACAGGGACCATAGGACTAGCTTGGAGGAGACCCAGTACTTC	CANRDHRTSLEETQYF
TRBV10-3	few	14	TRBJ1-5	NA	TGTGCCATCAGCGAATCCCTTGACAATCAGCCCCAGCATTTT	CAISESLDNQPQHF
TRBV4-1	once	15	TRBJ2-7	NA	TGCGCCAGCAGCCTTCCTCGAGTAGTCATATACGAGCAGTACTTC	CASSLPRVVIYEQYF
TRBV20-1	NA	15	TRBJ2-7	TRBD2	TGCAGTGCTAGAGGTTTAAAGACTAGCGTCTACGAGCAGTACTTC	CSARGLKTSVYEQYF
TRBV24-1	many	16	TRBJ2-3	TRBD2	TGTGCCACCAGTGACTATCCTAGCGGGAGTACAGATACGCAGTATTTT	CATSDYPSGSTDTQYF
TRBV30	few	14	TRBJ1-4	TRBD1	TGTGCCTGGAGTCAGACAGGGGCTAATGAAAAACTGTTTTTT	CAWSQTGANEKLFF
TRBV5-1	many	15	TRBJ2-5	TRBD1	TGCGCCAGCAGCGAAGGGACAGCGAAAGGAGAGACCCAGTACTTC	CASSEGTAKGETQYF
TRBV6-1	few	13	TRBJ1-5	NA	TGTGCCAGCCGGGGCGCAGGCAATCAGCCCCAGCATTTT	CASRGAGNQPQHF
TRBV10-3	NA	14	TRBJ2-7	TRBD2	TGTGCCATCAGTGATCGCGGGAGCTCCTACGAGCAGTACTTC	CAISDRGSSYEQYF
TRBV7-9	NA	16	TRBJ2-7	TRBD1	TGTGCCAGCAGCTTAGCGTCAGGGGGAAGCTCCTACGAGCAGTACTTC	CASSLASGGSSYEQYF
TRBV3-1	many	15	TRBJ2-1	TRBD1	TGTGCCAGCAGCCCCCGACAGGGTCCCTACAATGAGCAGTTCTTC	CASSPRQGPYNEQFF
TRBV3-1	NA	16	TRBJ1-2	NA	TGTGCCAGCAGCCAAGATTGGGGGGCAGGGGTCGATGGCTACACCTTC	CASSQDWGAGVDGYTF
TRBV24-1	few	13	TRBJ1-1	NA	TGTGCCACCAGTGATGGGGCAGACACTGAAGCTTTCTTT	CATSDGADTEAFF
TRBV11-2	many	11	TRBJ1-2	NA	TGTGCCAGCAGTCCAGGTCCTGGCTACACCTTC	CASSPGPGYTF
TRBV18	few	15	TRBJ2-1	TRBD2	TGTGTCAGCTCACAACCGGGACTAGAAGGAGATGAGCAGTTCTTC	CVSSQPGLEGDEQFF
TRBV27	few	15	TRBJ1-2	TRBD1	TGTGCCAGCAGTTTCTCAGGGGGCCCTTTTCCTGGCTACACCTTC	CASSFSGGPFPGYTF
TRBV19	many	14	TRBJ1-1	NA	TGTGCCAGTGACCGGGGGTACGCGAACACTGAAGCTTTCTTT	CASDRGYANTEAFF
TRBV5-1	NA	16	TRBJ2-1	NA	TGCGCCAGCAGCCCAAACCGGGACGCAGAAGGGGATGAGCAGTTCTTC	CASSPNRDAEGDEQFF
TRBV20-1	few	14	TRBJ2-3	TRBD1	TGCAGTGCTTCTAAGGGGGCTCTGGCAGATACGCAGTATTTT	CSASKGALADTQYF
TRBV20-1	many	16	TRBJ2-5	TRBD2	TGCAGTGCTAGTCGGGGGCGGGGGGACTACCAAGAGACCCAGTACTTC	CSASRGRGDYQETQYF
TRBV28	many	15	TRBJ1-5	NA	TGTGCCAGCAGTTCTACGACAGTTGGGAATCAGCCCCAGCATTTT	CASSSTTVGNQPQHF